This is a list of T cell receptor beta chains from one sample in a study of cytomegalovirus exposure and HLA in healthy donors. Generated by immunoSEQ multiplex PCR, the TCRdb table keeps only in-frame clones and is missing some. In the table there are 180,000 or so clones, approximately 59% of which are singletons. The source material was PBMCs. The receptor source for this set is a man in his forties in good health and CMV-seronegative. CDR3s include the opening cysteine and the closing phenylalanine or tryptophan. A D gene is named only where the DNA matches it firmly. Clone sizes are given selectively: once, few, many, or a class where the clone is expanded.

size,J,V,D,DNA,CDR3
NA,TRBJ2-7,TRBV6-1,NA,TGTGCCAGCAGAAGGGAGAAAGGCGAGCAGTACTTC,CASRREKGEQYF
NA,TRBJ1-1,TRBV5-4,NA,TGTGCCAGCAGCTTGGTCGGGAGTGGGAACACTGAAGCTTTCTTT,CASSLVGSGNTEAFF
NA,TRBJ2-2,TRBV29-1,TRBD1,TGCAGCGTTGAGAGGACAGGGGAACCAACCGGGGAGCTGTTTTTT,CSVERTGEPTGELFF
few,TRBJ2-7,TRBV7-2,NA,TGTGCCAGCAGCTTAGTCGGACAGTTAACCTACGAGCAGTACTTC,CASSLVGQLTYEQYF
NA,TRBJ1-2,TRBV7-9,NA,TGTTCCAGCAGCTTAGGAAGGGCAGGGGTCTATGGCTACACCTTC,CSSSLGRAGVYGYTF
NA,TRBJ2-1,TRBV30,TRBD2,TGTGCCTGGAGTGTACGGTCTAGCGGCACCTTAGGGGAGCAGTTCTTC,CAWSVRSSGTLGEQFF
NA,TRBJ2-3,TRBV9,TRBD2,TGTGCCAGCAGCGTAGGGGCGGGGGGGCAGAAAGATACGCAGTATTTT,CASSVGAGGQKDTQYF
few,TRBJ1-3,TRBV15,NA,TGTGCCACAGCAAATTCTGGAAACACCATATATTTT,CATANSGNTIYF
NA,TRBJ1-6,TRBV4-1,NA,TGCGCCAGCAGTAAGGACATCGTCTATACCTCCTATAATTCACCCCTCCACTTT,CASSKDIVYTSYNSPLHF
NA,TRBJ2-1,TRBV10-3,TRBD1,TGTGCCATCAGTGAGGGAAACAGGGGGCTCTCCTACAATGAGCAGTTCTTC,CAISEGNRGLSYNEQFF
NA,TRBJ2-1,TRBV5-8,NA,TGTGCCAGCAGCCTGAGGGGGACCTACAATGAGCAGTTCTTC,CASSLRGTYNEQFF
NA,TRBJ2-3,TRBV5-3,NA,TGTGCCAGAAGCTTGGGTGGGGCGGGAACCACAGATACGCAGTATTTT,CARSLGGAGTTDTQYF
NA,TRBJ1-2,TRBV6-1,NA,TGTGCCAGCAGTGAAACGGAGGGTGGGGTCTATGGCTACACCTTC,CASSETEGGVYGYTF
NA,TRBJ1-1,TRBV7-8,TRBD1,TGTGCCCTCTCGGACAGGGGGTGGGGGAGCACTGAAGCTTTCTTT,CALSDRGWGSTEAFF
NA,TRBJ1-2,TRBV28,TRBD1,TGTGCCAGCAGTTTCCCCAGGGGGCATAGCTATGGCTACACCTTC,CASSFPRGHSYGYTF
NA,TRBJ2-2,TRBV7-8,TRBD2,TGTGCCAGCAGCCCCGGACTAGCTTTTTCCGGGGAGCTGTTTTTT,CASSPGLAFSGELFF
once,TRBJ1-1,TRBV7-2,TRBD1,TGTGCCAGCAGCCCCGACGGGGCAGGGGGCTTGGGCACTGAAGCTTTCTTT,CASSPDGAGGLGTEAFF
NA,TRBJ2-2,TRBV25-1,TRBD2,TGTGCCAGCAGTCCCAAGGGACTAGCGGGAGTTCGCGTCGGGGAGCTGTTTTTT,CASSPKGLAGVRVGELFF
NA,TRBJ2-1,TRBV5-1,NA,TGCGCCAGCAGCCAATTGGAGGGGGGAGGGCCCTCCAATGAGCAGTTCTTC,CASSQLEGGGPSNEQFF
NA,TRBJ1-1,TRBV27,NA,TGTGCCAGCAGCCCCGTCGGGAACACTGAAGCTTTCTTT,CASSPVGNTEAFF
few,TRBJ2-2,TRBV18,TRBD1,TGTGCCAGCTCACCACTATATACAGGGGACACCGGGGAGCTGTTTTTT,CASSPLYTGDTGELFF
NA,TRBJ2-1,TRBV28,NA,TGTGCCAGCAGTTTTCCCTTAGGAGGGTTCTACAATGAGCAGTTCTTC,CASSFPLGGFYNEQFF
NA,TRBJ2-6,TRBV4-3,NA,TGCGCCAGCAGCCAAGAGGTGGCGGGCGGGGCCAACGTCCTGACTTTC,CASSQEVAGGANVLTF
once,TRBJ2-1,TRBV11-2,TRBD1,TGTGCCAGCAGCCGATTCAGGGACAGGGGGAATGAGCAGTTCTTC,CASSRFRDRGNEQFF
NA,TRBJ2-7,TRBV29-1,TRBD2,TGCAGCGCCACCGGGACTAGAGGCTACGAGCAGTACTTC,CSATGTRGYEQYF
few,TRBJ2-7,TRBV7-9,TRBD1,TGTTCCAGCAGAAGGGACAGCTTCGAGCAGTACTTC,CSSRRDSFEQYF
NA,TRBJ2-3,TRBV5-6,TRBD1,TGTGCCAGCAGCTTGCGGACAGGGCCAGATACGCAGTATTTT,CASSLRTGPDTQYF
NA,TRBJ2-2,TRBV7-6,TRBD2,TGTGCCAGCAGCCCGGGACTAGTCTTACTTAACACCGGGGAGCTGTTTTTT,CASSPGLVLLNTGELFF
NA,TRBJ1-1,TRBV7-9,NA,TGTGCCAGCAGCTTAGCGGTGGGCCCTCGGGAGGAAGCTTTCTTT,CASSLAVGPREEAFF
NA,TRBJ2-1,TRBV5-1,NA,TGCGCCAGCAGCTTGGCCGACAGCTACAATGAGCAGTTCTTC,CASSLADSYNEQFF
NA,TRBJ2-7,TRBV28,TRBD1,TGTGCCAGCAGTGGACAGGCAAGCTCCTACGAGCAGTACTTC,CASSGQASSYEQYF
NA,TRBJ1-4,TRBV7-9,NA,TGTGCCAGCAGCCGAGGTCAGGGCGGGGGTGAAAAACTGTTTTTT,CASSRGQGGGEKLFF
NA,TRBJ2-3,TRBV7-2,TRBD2,TGTGCCAGCAGAGGTATAGCGGGGGGGCGCACAGATACGCAGTATTTT,CASRGIAGGRTDTQYF
once,TRBJ2-1,TRBV9,NA,TGTGCCAGCAGCTCTAGGGGTACCTACAATGAGCAGTTCTTC,CASSSRGTYNEQFF
once,TRBJ2-7,TRBV4-3,NA,TGCGCCAGCAGCCCCCGCGTCGGGGGTTACGAGCAGTACTTC,CASSPRVGGYEQYF
NA,TRBJ2-1,TRBV7-7,TRBD1,TGTGCCAGCAGACGCTGGACAGGGGAAGACAATGAGCAGTTCTTC,CASRRWTGEDNEQFF
NA,TRBJ2-7,TRBV25-1,NA,TGTGCCAGCAGTGAATCCCCCCCTCCCTACGAGCAGTACTTC,CASSESPPPYEQYF
once,TRBJ2-7,TRBV18,NA,TGTGCCAGCTCGGGCGGGACAGCCTACGAGCAGTACTTC,CASSGGTAYEQYF
once,TRBJ2-1,TRBV27,NA,TGTGCCAGCAGTTTACCGGGGATTGAGCAGTTCTTC,CASSLPGIEQFF
NA,TRBJ1-5,TRBV6-5,NA,TGTGCCAGCAGTTCCGGGTCTCAGCCCCAGCATTTT,CASSSGSQPQHF
NA,TRBJ2-7,TRBV19,TRBD2,TGTGCCAGTAGTATAGGCCTAGCGGGAGGGCTCCCCTACGAGCAGTACTTC,CASSIGLAGGLPYEQYF
NA,TRBJ2-7,TRBV6-5,TRBD2,TGTGCCAGCAGTTCCGACCCTAGCGGCTCCTACGAGCAGTACTTC,CASSSDPSGSYEQYF